This T cell receptor beta chain was sequenced for a study of blood T cell repertoires in COVID-19. The wider study: From T cells, B-cell-depleted T cells, or PBMCs came the material, which was cDNA or gDNA.

The data were produced by immunoSEQ multiplex PCR, yet TCRdb's version contains in-frame clones alone and is incomplete. The sample consists of 250,000 to 300,000 clones, approximately 91% of them appearing once. Residents of 20 to 25 US areas, aged roughly 18 to 89 years, made up the participants. Participants' own reports of clinical history determined their cohort assignment. Germline lookup yields CDR1 SGHRS and CDR2 YFSETQ. V was clipped by 3 bases and J by 0 bases, with 10 bases between them. The CDR3 loop spans 15 amino acids. Source material: PBMCs or T cells enriched from blood (not recorded which). The TCR was taken from a woman aged 40-49 years with acute COVID-19. This chain connects TRBV5-1 to TRBJ2-1; D is ambiguous. CDR3 in DNA: TGCGCCAGCAGCTCCAGACAAGCCTCCTACAATGAGCAGTTCTTC. It specifies CASSSRQASYNEQFF. Drawing the rest from reference TRBV5-1 and TRBJ2-1, the complete variable domain is KAGVTQTPRYLIKTRGQQVTLSCSPISGHRSVSWYQQTPGQGLQFLFEYFSETQRNKGNFPGRFSGRQFSNSRSEMNVSTLELGDSALYLCASSSRQASYNEQFFGPGTRLTVL.